The TCR beta chain under discussion was sequenced for a study of monozygotic twins with inflammatory bowel disease. TCRdb reworked the 5' RACE reads into one entry per CDR3 protein, no DNA. The listing records over 150,000 distinct CDR3 sequences. As to this clonotype: Its antigen remains unknown.

Study-wide results and caveats: No single strong signal or clonotype associated with IBD was supported.

The germline gives CDR1 MRHNA, CDR2 SNTAGT. The CDR3 extends over 14 amino acids. The receptor was isolated from a human donor with ulcerative colitis or Crohn's disease, or a healthy co-twin of an affected twin (not recorded which). Sequencing was performed on blood. The chain recombines TRBV6-4 with TRBJ2-3; TCRdb calls TRBD1, which cannot be checked without DNA. CDR3: CASSDRGSTDTQYF.